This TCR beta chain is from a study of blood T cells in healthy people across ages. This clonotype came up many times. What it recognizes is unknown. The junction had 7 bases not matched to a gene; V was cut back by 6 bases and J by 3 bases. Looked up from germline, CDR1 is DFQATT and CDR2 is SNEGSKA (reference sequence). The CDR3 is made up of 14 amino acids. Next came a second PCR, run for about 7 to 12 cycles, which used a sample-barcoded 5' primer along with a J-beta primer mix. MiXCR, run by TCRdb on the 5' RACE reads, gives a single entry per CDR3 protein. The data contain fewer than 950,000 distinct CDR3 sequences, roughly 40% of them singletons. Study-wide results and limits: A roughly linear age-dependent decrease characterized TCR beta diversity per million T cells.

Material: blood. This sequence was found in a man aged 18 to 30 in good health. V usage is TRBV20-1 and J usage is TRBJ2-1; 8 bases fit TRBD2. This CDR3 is CSAVAGPYYNEQFF. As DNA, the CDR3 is TGCAGTGCGGTAGCGGGGCCCTACTACAATGAGCAGTTCTTC.